The T cell receptor beta chain described here comes from a study of T cell responses to AZD1222 COVID-19 vaccine. Using immunoSEQ multiplex PCR, the repertoire was profiled, and TCRdb retains in-frame clones only, with some absent. The sample gives 100,000 to 150,000 clones, 88% of which show up once; 7.6% is in the top ten. Germline CDR1 is SQVTM and CDR2 is ANQGSEA. This CDR3 is 16 amino acids long. V gave up 6 bases and J gave up 2 bases; unmatched junction bases: 10. This clone was detected a few times. V and J are TRBV29-1 and TRBJ1-3; TRBD1 aligns across 10 bases. This specimen consisted of peripheral blood, obtained on day 0 of AZD1222 vaccination. The sequence was collected from an adult in good health. CDR3 region: CSVTSRQGATGNTIYF. As DNA, the CDR3 is TGCAGCGTGACCTCCCGACAGGGGGCTACTGGAAACACCATATATTTT.